Listed below are T cell receptor beta chains from one sample, sequenced in a study of blood T cell repertoires in COVID-19. Produced via immunoSEQ multiplex PCR; TCRdb's table is partial and in-frame only. The repertoire holds 250,000 to 350,000 clones, with roughly 86% as singletons. Sequencing was done on a sample of peripheral blood. The receptors were gathered from a woman younger than 45 with COVID-19, enrolled during active disease. CDR3s include the opening cysteine and the closing phenylalanine or tryptophan. The order of the fields is CDR3 length, D gene, V gene, J gene, clone size, CDR3 protein, CDR3 DNA. A D gene is named only where the DNA matches it firmly. Not every row has a clone size; where given, it reads once, few, many or a size class.

len: 15
d_gene: NA
v_gene: TRBV5-5
j_gene: TRBJ2-1
abundance: NA
CDR3aa: CASSPRTGGGNEQFF
CDR3nt: TGTGCCAGCAGCCCGAGAACAGGGGGAGGGAATGAGCAGTTCTTC

len: 15
d_gene: TRBD1
v_gene: TRBV29-1
j_gene: TRBJ1-2
abundance: NA
CDR3aa: CSVEDLGQYPSGYTF
CDR3nt: TGCAGCGTTGAAGATTTGGGACAGTATCCCTCAGGCTACACCTTC

len: 13
d_gene: NA
v_gene: TRBV30
j_gene: TRBJ2-3
abundance: NA
CDR3aa: CAWTGHGTDTQYF
CDR3nt: TGTGCCTGGACCGGACATGGCACAGATACGCAGTATTTT

len: 19
d_gene: TRBD2
v_gene: TRBV9
j_gene: TRBJ2-2
abundance: NA
CDR3aa: CASSPHFGLAGNYAGELFF
CDR3nt: TGTGCCAGCAGCCCTCACTTTGGACTAGCGGGAAATTACGCCGGGGAGCTGTTTTTT

len: 15
d_gene: TRBD1
v_gene: TRBV27
j_gene: TRBJ1-1
abundance: NA
CDR3aa: CASRGQGALRIKAFF
CDR3nt: TGTGCCAGCAGGGGACAGGGGGCCTTAAGGATCAAAGCTTTCTTT

len: 13
d_gene: NA
v_gene: TRBV2
j_gene: TRBJ2-5
abundance: NA
CDR3aa: CASSEHSQETQYF
CDR3nt: TGTGCCAGCAGTGAACACAGCCAAGAGACCCAGTACTTC

len: 14
d_gene: TRBD2
v_gene: TRBV19
j_gene: TRBJ2-7
abundance: NA
CDR3aa: CASSPSAGVGEQYF
CDR3nt: TGTGCCAGTAGTCCCTCAGCGGGAGTCGGCGAGCAGTACTTC

len: 13
d_gene: NA
v_gene: TRBV6-5
j_gene: TRBJ1-6
abundance: NA
CDR3aa: CASTRTPNSPLHF
CDR3nt: TGTGCCAGCACTCGGACTCCTAATTCACCCCTCCACTTT

len: 13
d_gene: NA
v_gene: TRBV18
j_gene: TRBJ1-1
abundance: NA
CDR3aa: CASSPPGDTEAFF
CDR3nt: TGTGCCAGCTCACCTCCGGGGGACACTGAAGCTTTCTTT

len: 15
d_gene: NA
v_gene: TRBV9
j_gene: TRBJ2-3
abundance: once
CDR3aa: CASSVATTRADTQYF
CDR3nt: TGTGCCAGCAGCGTAGCTACGACTAGGGCAGATACGCAGTATTTT

len: 18
d_gene: TRBD1
v_gene: TRBV7-7
j_gene: TRBJ1-5
abundance: NA
CDR3aa: CASSLLLRRDREDQPQHF
CDR3nt: TGTGCTAGCAGCTTATTACTAAGGAGAGACAGGGAGGACCAGCCCCAGCATTTT

len: 14
d_gene: NA
v_gene: TRBV6-6
j_gene: TRBJ2-3
abundance: NA
CDR3aa: CASSQGLTTDTQYF
CDR3nt: TGTGCCAGCAGTCAGGGACTGACCACAGATACGCAGTATTTT

len: 16
d_gene: TRBD2
v_gene: TRBV5-5
j_gene: TRBJ2-1
abundance: once
CDR3aa: CASSLVVAGTYNEQFF
CDR3nt: TGTGCCAGCAGCTTGGTAGTAGCGGGAACCTACAATGAGCAGTTCTTC

len: 15
d_gene: NA
v_gene: TRBV9
j_gene: TRBJ1-2
abundance: NA
CDR3aa: CASSPRDYFGYGYTF
CDR3nt: TGTGCCAGCAGCCCACGGGACTATTTCGGCTATGGCTACACCTTC

len: 19
d_gene: TRBD2
v_gene: TRBV30
j_gene: TRBJ2-2
abundance: NA
CDR3aa: CAWSAPIGLAGGPTGELFF
CDR3nt: TGTGCCTGGAGTGCCCCAATCGGACTAGCGGGAGGTCCCACCGGGGAGCTGTTTTTT

len: 15
d_gene: TRBD1
v_gene: TRBV7-8
j_gene: TRBJ1-5
abundance: NA
CDR3aa: CASSLGTGGNQPQHF
CDR3nt: TGTGCCAGCAGCTTAGGAACAGGGGGCAATCAGCCCCAGCATTTT

len: 16
d_gene: TRBD2
v_gene: TRBV30
j_gene: TRBJ2-1
abundance: NA
CDR3aa: CAWSVHVSGRKNEQFF
CDR3nt: TGTGCCTGGAGTGTACACGTTAGCGGGAGAAAAAATGAGCAGTTCTTC

len: 14
d_gene: NA
v_gene: TRBV30
j_gene: TRBJ2-3
abundance: NA
CDR3aa: CAWRKERSADTQYF
CDR3nt: TGTGCCTGGAGGAAAGAGAGGAGCGCAGATACGCAGTATTTT

len: 16
d_gene: TRBD1
v_gene: TRBV6-1
j_gene: TRBJ1-4
abundance: NA
CDR3aa: CASSEPGQGVNEKLFF
CDR3nt: TGTGCCAGCAGTGAGCCGGGACAGGGAGTTAATGAAAAACTGTTTTTT

len: 19
d_gene: TRBD2
v_gene: TRBV7-9
j_gene: TRBJ2-1
abundance: NA
CDR3aa: CASTFSLTRGLAGRDEQFF
CDR3nt: TGTGCCAGCACCTTTAGCCTCACTCGTGGGCTAGCGGGGAGGGATGAGCAGTTCTTC

len: 13
d_gene: TRBD2
v_gene: TRBV9
j_gene: TRBJ2-1
abundance: NA
CDR3aa: CASNLAGGNEQFF
CDR3nt: TGTGCCAGCAATCTAGCGGGAGGTAATGAGCAGTTCTTC

len: 13
d_gene: NA
v_gene: TRBV28
j_gene: TRBJ1-1
abundance: once
CDR3aa: CASSLSGVTEAFF
CDR3nt: TGTGCCAGCAGTTTGTCGGGTGTGACTGAAGCTTTCTTT

len: 14
d_gene: NA
v_gene: TRBV2
j_gene: TRBJ2-2
abundance: NA
CDR3aa: CASSEGLNTGELFF
CDR3nt: TGTGCCAGCAGTGAAGGGCTTAACACCGGGGAGCTGTTTTTT

len: 14
d_gene: NA
v_gene: TRBV4-3
j_gene: TRBJ2-1
abundance: NA
CDR3aa: CASSQETSSREQFF
CDR3nt: TGCGCCAGCAGCCAAGAAACTAGCTCTAGAGAGCAGTTCTTC

len: 15
d_gene: NA
v_gene: TRBV6-5
j_gene: TRBJ2-7
abundance: NA
CDR3aa: CATHPVRVVLVEQYF
CDR3nt: TGTGCCACTCACCCCGTTCGAGTTGTCCTTGTCGAGCAGTACTTC

len: 13
d_gene: NA
v_gene: TRBV12-3/TRBV12-4
j_gene: TRBJ2-3
abundance: NA
CDR3aa: CATRRSSTDTQYF
CDR3nt: TGTGCCACCAGACGGTCTAGCACAGATACGCAGTATTTT